This T cell receptor (beta chain) was captured by sequencing in a study of PD-L1 blockade in urothelial cancer. Here immunoSEQ multiplex PCR was the method, and the copy in TCRdb shows in-frame clones only, minus some. This sample has 130,000 or so clones, with about 88% found just once. Time point indicated: pretreatment peripheral blood. The germline CDR1 and CDR2 sequences are KGHSH and LQKENI. With 0 bases removed from V and 2 bases from J, the gap between germline ends came to 5 bases. This CDR3 has 13 residues. The chain combines TRBV18 with TRBJ2-7; D gene ambiguous. This specimen was PBMCs, taken around atezolizumab (anti-PD-L1) treatment. This clonotype originated in a man between 45 and 60 years old with urothelial cancer. The CDR3 DNA reads TGTGCCAGCTCACCACCGGCCACCTACGAGCAGTACTTC. Amino acids: CASSPPATYEQYF.